Below, one T cell receptor (beta chain) is given with its context. Under the authors' procedure: How many nucleated cells were present was estimated from reference gene primer amplification. The data were produced by immunoSEQ multiplex PCR, yet TCRdb's version contains in-frame clones alone and is incomplete. The V and J calls and clone size are taken from that table; D and trimming were inferred from the DNA. The sample has about 15,000 clones; about 88% are singletons. The sample originates from a study of blood T cell repertoires in COVID-19. Study-level information: Nucleic acid was either cDNA or gDNA, and it came from T cells, B-cell-depleted T cells, or PBMCs.

The CDR3 sequence is 15 residues long. Germline CDR1 is SGHRS and CDR2 is YFSETQ. Trimming took 3 bases from V and 2 from J, leaving 12 bases between them. This chain connects TRBV5-1 to TRBJ2-1; the D gene is possibly TRBD2 (5 bases). This receptor was identified in a woman in her 70s in a cohort sampled during active or convalescent COVID-19. Sequenced sample: peripheral blood. The CDR3 loop reads CASSSGNTAYNEQFF. CDR3 bases: TGCGCCAGCAGCTCGGGGAACACAGCCTACAATGAGCAGTTCTTC.